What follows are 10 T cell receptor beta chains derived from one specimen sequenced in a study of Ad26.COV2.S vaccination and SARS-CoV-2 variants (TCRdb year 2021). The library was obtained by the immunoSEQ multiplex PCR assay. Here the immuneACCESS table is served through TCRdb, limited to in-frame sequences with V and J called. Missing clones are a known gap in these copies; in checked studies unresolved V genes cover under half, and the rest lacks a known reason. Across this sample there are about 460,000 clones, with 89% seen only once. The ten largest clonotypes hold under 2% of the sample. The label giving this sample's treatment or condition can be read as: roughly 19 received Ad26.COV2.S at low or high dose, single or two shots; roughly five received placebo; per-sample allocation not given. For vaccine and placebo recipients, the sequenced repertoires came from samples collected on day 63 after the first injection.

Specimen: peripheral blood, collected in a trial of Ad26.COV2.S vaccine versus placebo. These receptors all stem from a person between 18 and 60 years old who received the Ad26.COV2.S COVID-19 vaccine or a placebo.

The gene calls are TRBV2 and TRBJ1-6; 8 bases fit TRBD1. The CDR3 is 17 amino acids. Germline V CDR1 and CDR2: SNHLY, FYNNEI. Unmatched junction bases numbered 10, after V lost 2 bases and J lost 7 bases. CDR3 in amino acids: CASSEPTTGVTNSPLHF. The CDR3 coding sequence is TGTGCCAGCAGTGAACCCACGACAGGGGTCACGAATTCACCCCTCCACTTT.

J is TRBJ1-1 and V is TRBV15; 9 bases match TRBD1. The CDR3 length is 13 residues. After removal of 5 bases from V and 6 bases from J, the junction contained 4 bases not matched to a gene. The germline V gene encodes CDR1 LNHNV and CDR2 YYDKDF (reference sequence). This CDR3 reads CATSPTGGPEAFF. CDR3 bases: TGTGCCACCAGCCCAACAGGGGGCCCTGAAGCTTTCTTT.

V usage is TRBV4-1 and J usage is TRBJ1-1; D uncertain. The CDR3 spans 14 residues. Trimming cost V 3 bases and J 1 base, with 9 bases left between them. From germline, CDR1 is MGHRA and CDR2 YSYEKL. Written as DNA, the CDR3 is TGCGCCAGCAGCCAGGTCTTTCCGAACACTGAAGCTTTCTTT. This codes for CASSQVFPNTEAFF.

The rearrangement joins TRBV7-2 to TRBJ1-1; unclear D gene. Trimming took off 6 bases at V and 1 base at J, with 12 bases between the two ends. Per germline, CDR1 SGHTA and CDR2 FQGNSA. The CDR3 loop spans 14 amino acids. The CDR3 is CASSPTIGNTEAFF. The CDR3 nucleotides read TGTGCCAGCAGTCCCACGATCGGGAACACTGAAGCTTTCTTT.

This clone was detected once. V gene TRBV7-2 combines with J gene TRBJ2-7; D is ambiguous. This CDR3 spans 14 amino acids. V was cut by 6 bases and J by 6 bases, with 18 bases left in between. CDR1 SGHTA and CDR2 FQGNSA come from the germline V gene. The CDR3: CASRALPKSGEQYF. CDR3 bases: TGTGCCAGCAGGGCCCTCCCGAAATCAGGCGAGCAGTACTTC.

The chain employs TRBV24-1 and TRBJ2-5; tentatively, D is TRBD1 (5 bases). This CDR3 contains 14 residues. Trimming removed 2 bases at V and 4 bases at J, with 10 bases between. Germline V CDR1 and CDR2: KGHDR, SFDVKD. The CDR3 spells CATSDWGTGETQYF. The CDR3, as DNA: TGTGCCACCAGTGATTGGGGCACGGGAGAGACCCAGTACTTC.

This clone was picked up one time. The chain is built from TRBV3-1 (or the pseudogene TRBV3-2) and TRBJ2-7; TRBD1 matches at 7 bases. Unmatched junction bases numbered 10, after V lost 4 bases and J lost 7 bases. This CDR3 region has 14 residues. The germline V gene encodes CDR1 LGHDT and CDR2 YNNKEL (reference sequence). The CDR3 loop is CASSLLTGLGEQYF. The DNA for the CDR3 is TGTGCCAGCAGCCTACTGACAGGGTTAGGGGAGCAGTACTTC.

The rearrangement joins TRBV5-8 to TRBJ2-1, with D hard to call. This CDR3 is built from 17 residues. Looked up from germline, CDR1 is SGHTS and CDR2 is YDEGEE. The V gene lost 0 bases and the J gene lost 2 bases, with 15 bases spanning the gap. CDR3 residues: CASSLASTYLTYNEQFF. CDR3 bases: TGTGCCAGCAGCTTGGCCTCAACTTACCTAACCTACAATGAGCAGTTCTTC.

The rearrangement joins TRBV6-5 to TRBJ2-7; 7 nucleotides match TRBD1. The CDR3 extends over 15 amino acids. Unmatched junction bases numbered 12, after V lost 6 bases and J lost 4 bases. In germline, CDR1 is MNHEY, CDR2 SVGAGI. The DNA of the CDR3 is TGTGCCAGCAGAACGATGGCAGGGGGTTTATACGAGCAGTACTTC. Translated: CASRTMAGGLYEQYF.

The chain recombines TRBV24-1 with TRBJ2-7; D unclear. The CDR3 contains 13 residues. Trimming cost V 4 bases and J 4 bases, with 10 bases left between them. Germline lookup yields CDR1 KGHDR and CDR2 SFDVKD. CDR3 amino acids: CATSEGLGYEQYF. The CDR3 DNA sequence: TGTGCCACCAGTGAAGGTTTGGGATACGAGCAGTACTTC.